The 7 T cell receptor beta chains listed next were all sequenced from one sample in a study of CD8+ T cells in alopecia areata (dated by TCRdb to the late 2010s). The library was generated by the immunoSEQ multiplex PCR assay. To provide template for TCR sequencing, every sample had RNA extracted and reverse transcribed into cDNA. TCRdb obtained this table from immuneACCESS and retained in-frame rearrangements with V and J assigned. These tables miss some clones; where compared with another copy, unresolved V genes account for less than half of the shortfall, and the remainder is unexplained. Here the sample has 150,000 to 200,000 clones; approximately 57% occur a single time. Over 0.9% of the sample lies in the top ten. Read against the paper, the sample's time point label means: 20 to 30 weeks on oral tofacitinib. What this sample's treatment or condition label stands for: oral pan-JAK inhibitor, 5-10 mg twice daily.

The sample here was CD4+ T cells sorted from blood, taken at week 24, from a patient treated with tofacitinib. The receptors come from a human donor with alopecia areata.

The V and J genes are TRBV2 and TRBJ2-1; D unclear. CDR3 size: 11 residues. The germline CDR1 and CDR2 sequences are SNHLY and FYNNEI. Trimming left V 8 bases short and J 4 bases short, with 6 bases between. The chain's CDR3 is CASGRYNEQFF. CDR3 bases: TGTGCCAGCGGCCGATACAATGAGCAGTTCTTC. The variable domain in full, completed from reference TRBV2 and TRBJ2-1, reads EPEVTQTPSHQVTQMGQEVILRCVPISNHLYFYWYRQILGQKVEFLVSFYNNEISEKSEIFDDQFSVERPDGSNFTLKIRSTKLEDSAMYFCASGRYNEQFFGPGTRLTVL.

This clone was detected once. The chain employs TRBV6-5 and TRBJ1-4; D unresolved. The CDR3 is made up of 13 amino acids. Germline CDR1 is MNHEY and CDR2 is SVGAGI. Trimming pared 0 bases from V and 12 bases from J, leaving 11 bases between. In DNA, the CDR3 is TGTGCCAGCAGTTACTCGCGGTACGAGGAACTGTTTTTT. As protein: CASSYSRYEELFF.

This clone was recorded at least ten times. This chain connects TRBV2 to TRBJ1-1; D perhaps matches TRBD1 (6 bases). The germline gives CDR1 SNHLY, CDR2 FYNNEI. The CDR3 has 15 amino acids. The V end lost 8 bases, the J end lost 1 base, and 17 bases lay between the germline ends. The CDR3, as DNA: TGTGCCAGCTTCCCCGGGACAAAAGAGAACACTGAAGCTTTCTTT. This encodes CASFPGTKENTEAFF.

V and J are TRBV4-3 and TRBJ2-5, with TRBD2 identical over 7 bases. The CDR3 sequence is 15 residues long. Looked up from germline, CDR1 is LGHNA and CDR2 is YSLEER. V lost 1 base and J lost 4; bases outside the gene matches: 6. CDR3 loop: CASSQANSGRETQYF. The CDR3, as DNA: TGCGCCAGCAGCCAAGCCAATAGCGGGCGAGAGACCCAGTACTTC.

The chain has TRBV30 and TRBJ1-6, with 8 bases fitting TRBD1. CDR3 length equals 15 residues. The V segment lost 0 bases and the J segment 9 bases; nucleotides outside the gene matches: 7. Looked up from germline, CDR1 is GTSNPN and CDR2 is SVGIG (reference sequence). CDR3 residues: CAWSVPQGGISPLHF. CDR3 sequence (DNA): TGTGCCTGGAGTGTACCACAGGGGGGGATTTCACCCCTCCACTTT. The variable domain in full, completed from reference TRBV30 and TRBJ1-6, reads SQTIHQWPATLVQPVGSPLSLECTVEGTSNPNLYWYRQAAGRGLQLLFYSVGIGQISSEVPQNLSASRPQDRQFILSSKKLLLSDSGFYLCAWSVPQGGISPLHFGNGTRLTVT.

V is TRBV7-3 and J is TRBJ2-3; weak D call: TRBD1 (6 bases). Germline CDR1 reads SGHTA; CDR2 reads FQGTGA. The germline V and J ends were trimmed by 1 base and 5 bases, with 10 bases remaining between them. This CDR3 has 14 residues. The CDR3 sequence: CASSLSGGQDTQYF. Here the CDR3 DNA reads TGTGCCAGCAGCTTAAGTGGGGGACAAGATACGCAGTATTTT.

V usage is TRBV6-1 and J usage is TRBJ1-6; no clear D. Per the germline V gene, CDR1 is MNHNS and CDR2 is SASEGT. V was clipped by 4 bases and J by 5 bases, with 15 bases between them. This CDR3 comprises 16 residues. The CDR3 sequence is CASSGRPPIDNSPLHF. The CDR3 bases are TGTGCCAGCAGTGGGCGACCACCCATCGATAATTCACCCCTCCACTTT.